This passage covers 9 T cell receptor beta chains from one sample sequenced in a study of Graves' ophthalmopathy and Graves' hyperthyroidism. The sequenced template was RNA, covering the TCR beta CDR3 region. Investigators did first-round RT-PCR with HTBI primers, then second-round multiplex PCR. A single record per CDR3 protein comes from TCRdb applying MiXCR to the multiplex PCR reads. The profile shows 220,000 or so distinct CDR3 sequences, 20% to 25% of them singletons. The sample comprised peripheral blood. Receptor source: a woman aged 45 to 65 with Graves' ophthalmopathy.

At least ten counts were recorded for this clonotype. The V call is TRBV20-1, the J call TRBJ1-2; maybe TRBD1 (5 bases). V was trimmed by 6 bases and J by 2 bases, leaving 13 bases between them. The CDR3 has 13 residues. CDR1 DFQATT and CDR2 SNEGSKA come from the germline V gene (reference sequence). CDR3 residues: CSALTGSNYGYTF. CDR3 nucleotides: TGCAGTGCCCTTACAGGATCCAACTATGGCTACACCTTC.

This clonotype was counted ten times or more. This chain connects TRBV6-1 to TRBJ2-7; 7 nucleotides line up with TRBD1. In germline, CDR1 is MNHNS, CDR2 SASEGT. V shed 8 bases and J 6 bases; nucleotides not matched to a gene: 7. CDR3 length: 12 residues. The CDR3 DNA sequence: TGTGCCAGCGCGAATCCAGGGGGCGAGCAGTACTTC. This encodes CASANPGGEQYF.

As to this clonotype: It may be a read error: a sequence one base away is much more abundant. The chain has TRBV7-8 and TRBJ2-2; 8 bases line up with TRBD1. Germline-derived CDR1 and CDR2 are SGHVS and FQNEAQ. The CDR3 has 15 amino acids. The CDR3 nucleotides read TGTGTCAGCAGCCTACTACAGGGGGGCACCGGGGAGCTGTTTTTT. Its protein product is CVSSLLQGGTGELFF.

The chain uses TRBV6-1 and TRBJ1-2, with 10 bases fitting TRBD1. The CDR3 consists of 17 residues. Per germline, CDR1 MNHNS and CDR2 SASEGT. V shed 5 bases and J 6 bases; nucleotides not matched to a gene: 15. The CDR3 DNA reads TGTGCCAGCAGTAGAAGGACAGGGGGGGGTCTCGGCGATGGCTACACCTTC. Amino acids: CASSRRTGGGLGDGYTF.

In this sample, this clonotype turned up many times. The V gene is TRBV19, the J gene TRBJ2-5; D possibly corresponds to TRBD2 (6 bases). Germline V gene sequence: CDR1 LNHDA, CDR2 SQIVND (reference sequence). The CDR3 spans 14 residues. Trimming stripped 4 bases from V and 4 bases from J, with 13 bases between. The chain's CDR3 is CASSTLTGAETQYF. The CDR3 nucleotides read TGTGCCAGTAGTACTTTGACGGGAGCAGAGACCCAGTACTTC.

The J gene is TRBJ1-1, the V gene TRBV7-8; unclear D gene. Germline loops: CDR1 SGHVS, CDR2 FQNEAQ. With 5 bases removed from V and 11 bases from J, the gap between germline ends came to 18 bases. The CDR3 loop spans 13 amino acids. CDR3 region: CASSLIVKGMAFF. CDR3 DNA sequence: TGTGCCAGCAGCCTTATCGTGAAAGGCATGGCTTTCTTT.

This clonotype was seen at least ten times. This chain links TRBV5-1 with TRBJ2-6; D is ambiguous. With 7 bases removed from V and 1 base from J, the gap between germline ends came to 9 bases. The CDR3 totals 14 residues. CDR1 and CDR2 from the germline V gene are SGHRS and YFSETQ. The CDR3 nucleotides are TGCGCCAGCTCCGAAACATCTGGGGCCAACGTCCTGACTTTC. This sequence encodes CASSETSGANVLTF.

This clonotype has ten or more counts. This chain links TRBV12-3 or TRBV12-4 with TRBJ2-7, with D possibly matching TRBD1 (6 bases). The germline V and J ends were trimmed by 4 bases and 3 bases, with 10 bases remaining between them. CDR3 size: 13 residues. For the CDR3, the DNA is TGTGCCAGCAGTTCTATGACAGGCTACGAGCAGTACTTC. Its translation is CASSSMTGYEQYF.

The chain combines TRBV3-1 with TRBJ2-7; a possible D gene is TRBD2 (5 bases). CDR3 length: 12 amino acids. Germline CDR1 is LGHDT and CDR2 is YNNKEL (reference sequence). V was clipped by 6 bases and J by 3 bases, with 9 bases between them. CDR3 sequence: CASRSGLYEQYF. The CDR3 coding sequence is TGTGCCAGCAGATCCGGACTCTACGAGCAGTACTTC.